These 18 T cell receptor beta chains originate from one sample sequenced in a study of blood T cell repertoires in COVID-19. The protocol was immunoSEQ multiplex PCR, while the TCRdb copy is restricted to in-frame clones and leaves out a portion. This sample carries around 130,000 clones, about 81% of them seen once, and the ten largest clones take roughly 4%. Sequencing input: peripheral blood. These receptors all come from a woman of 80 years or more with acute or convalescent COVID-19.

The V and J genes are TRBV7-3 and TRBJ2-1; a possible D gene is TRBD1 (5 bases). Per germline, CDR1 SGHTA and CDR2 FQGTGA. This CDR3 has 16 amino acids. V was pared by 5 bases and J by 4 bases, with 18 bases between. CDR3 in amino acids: CASSRSGMGIYNEQFF. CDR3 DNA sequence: TGTGCCAGCAGCCGCTCAGGGATGGGGATTTACAATGAGCAGTTCTTC.

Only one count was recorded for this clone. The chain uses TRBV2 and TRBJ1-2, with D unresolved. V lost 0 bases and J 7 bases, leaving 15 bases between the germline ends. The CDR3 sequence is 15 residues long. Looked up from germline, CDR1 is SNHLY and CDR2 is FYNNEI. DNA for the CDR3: TGTGCCAGCAGTGAAGCGTTTTTCGGTGCTCCTGGCTACACCTTC. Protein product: CASSEAFFGAPGYTF.

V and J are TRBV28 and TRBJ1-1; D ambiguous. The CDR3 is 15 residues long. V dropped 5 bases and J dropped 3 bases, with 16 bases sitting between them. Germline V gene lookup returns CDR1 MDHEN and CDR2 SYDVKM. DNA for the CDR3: TGTGCCAGCAGTGTCCTTTACACGGGTTACACTGAAGCTTTCTTT. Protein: CASSVLYTGYTEAFF.

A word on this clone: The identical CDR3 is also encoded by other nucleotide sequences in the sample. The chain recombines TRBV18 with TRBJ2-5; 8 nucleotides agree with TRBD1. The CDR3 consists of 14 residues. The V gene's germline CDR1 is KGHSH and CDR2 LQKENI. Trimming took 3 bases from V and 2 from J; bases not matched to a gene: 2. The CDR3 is CASSPGQGQETQYF. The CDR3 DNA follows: TGTGCCAGCTCACCTGGACAGGGTCAAGAGACCCAGTACTTC.

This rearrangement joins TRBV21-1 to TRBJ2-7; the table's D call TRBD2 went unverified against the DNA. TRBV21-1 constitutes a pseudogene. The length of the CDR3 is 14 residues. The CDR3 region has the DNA TGTGCCAGCATCCCGAAAGCGATTTCCTACGAGCAGTACTTC. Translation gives CASIPKAISYEQYF.

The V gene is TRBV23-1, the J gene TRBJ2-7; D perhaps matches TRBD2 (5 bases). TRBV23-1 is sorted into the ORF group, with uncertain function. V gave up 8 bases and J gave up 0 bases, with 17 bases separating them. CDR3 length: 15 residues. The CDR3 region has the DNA TGCGCCAGCTTTACGGAAGGGAGAAGCTCCTACGAGCAGTACTTC. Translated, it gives CASFTEGRSSYEQYF.

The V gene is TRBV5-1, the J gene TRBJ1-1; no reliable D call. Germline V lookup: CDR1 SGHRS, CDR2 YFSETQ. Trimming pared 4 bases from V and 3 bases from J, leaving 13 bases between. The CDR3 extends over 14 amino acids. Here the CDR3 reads CASSLWRVDTEAFF. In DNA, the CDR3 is TGCGCCAGCAGCCTCTGGAGGGTAGACACTGAAGCTTTCTTT.

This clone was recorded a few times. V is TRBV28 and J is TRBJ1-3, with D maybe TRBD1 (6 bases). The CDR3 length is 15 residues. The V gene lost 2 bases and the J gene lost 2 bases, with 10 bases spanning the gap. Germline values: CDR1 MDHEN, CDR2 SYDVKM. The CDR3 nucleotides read TGTGCCAGCAGTTTAGGACAGACTGCTGGAAACACCATATATTTT. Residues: CASSLGQTAGNTIYF.

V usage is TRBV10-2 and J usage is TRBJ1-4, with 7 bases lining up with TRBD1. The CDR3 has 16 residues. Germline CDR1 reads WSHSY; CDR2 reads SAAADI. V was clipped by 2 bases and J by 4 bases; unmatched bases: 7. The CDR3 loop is CASSERVRGLNEKLFF. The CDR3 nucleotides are TGCGCCAGCAGTGAGCGGGTGAGGGGGCTTAATGAAAAACTGTTTTTT.

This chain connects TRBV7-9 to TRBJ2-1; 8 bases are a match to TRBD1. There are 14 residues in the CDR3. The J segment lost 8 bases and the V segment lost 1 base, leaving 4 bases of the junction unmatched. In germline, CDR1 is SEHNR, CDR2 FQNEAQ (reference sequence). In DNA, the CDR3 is TGTGCCAGCAGCTTAGGACAGGGGTACGATGAGCAGTTCTTC. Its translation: CASSLGQGYDEQFF.

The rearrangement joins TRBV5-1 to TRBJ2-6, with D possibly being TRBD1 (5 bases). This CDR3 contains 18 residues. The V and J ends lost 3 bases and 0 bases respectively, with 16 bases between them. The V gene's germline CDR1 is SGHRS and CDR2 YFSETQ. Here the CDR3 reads CASSYSGHLSSGANVLTF. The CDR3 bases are TGCGCCAGCAGCTACTCAGGACATCTCAGCTCTGGGGCCAACGTCCTGACTTTC. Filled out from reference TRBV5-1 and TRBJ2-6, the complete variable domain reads KAGVTQTPRYLIKTRGQQVTLSCSPISGHRSVSWYQQTPGQGLQFLFEYFSETQRNKGNFPGRFSGRQFSNSRSEMNVSTLELGDSALYLCASSYSGHLSSGANVLTFGAGSRLTVL.

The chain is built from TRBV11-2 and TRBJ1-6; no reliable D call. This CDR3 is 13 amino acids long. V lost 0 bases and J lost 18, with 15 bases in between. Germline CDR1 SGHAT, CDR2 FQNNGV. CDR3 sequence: CASSLDRVGSYHF. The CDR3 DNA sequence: TGTGCCAGCAGCTTAGATCGCGTCGGTAGTTACCACTTT.

In nucleotides, the CDR3 is TGTGCCAGCAGCTTAGGCCCGGGGTCACTCCATACGCAGTATTTT. Translated, it gives CASSLGPGSLHTQYF. This chain connects TRBV11-3 to TRBJ2-3; maybe TRBD2 (5 bases). Looked up from germline, CDR1 is SGHNT and CDR2 is YENEEA. V lost 1 base, J lost 7 bases, and 15 bases lay in between. CDR3 length: 15 residues.

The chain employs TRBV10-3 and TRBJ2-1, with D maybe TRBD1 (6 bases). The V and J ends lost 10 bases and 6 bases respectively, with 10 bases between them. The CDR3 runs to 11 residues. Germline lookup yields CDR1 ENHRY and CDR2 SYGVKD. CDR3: CATLQGNEQFF. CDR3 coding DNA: TGTGCCACGCTACAGGGCAATGAGCAGTTCTTC.

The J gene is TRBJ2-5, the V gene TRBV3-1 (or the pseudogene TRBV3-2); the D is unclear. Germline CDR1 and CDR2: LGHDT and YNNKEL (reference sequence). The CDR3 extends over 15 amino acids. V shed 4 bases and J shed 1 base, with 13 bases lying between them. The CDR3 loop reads CASSPPYFFQETQYF. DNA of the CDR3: TGTGCCAGCAGCCCCCCCTATTTCTTCCAAGAGACCCAGTACTTC.

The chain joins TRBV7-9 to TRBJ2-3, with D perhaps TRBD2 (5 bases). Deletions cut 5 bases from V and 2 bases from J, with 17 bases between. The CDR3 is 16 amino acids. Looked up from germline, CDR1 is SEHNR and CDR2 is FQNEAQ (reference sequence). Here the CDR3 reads CASSPNRPRDTDTQYF. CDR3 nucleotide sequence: TGTGCCAGCAGCCCAAACCGCCCCCGGGACACAGATACGCAGTATTTT.

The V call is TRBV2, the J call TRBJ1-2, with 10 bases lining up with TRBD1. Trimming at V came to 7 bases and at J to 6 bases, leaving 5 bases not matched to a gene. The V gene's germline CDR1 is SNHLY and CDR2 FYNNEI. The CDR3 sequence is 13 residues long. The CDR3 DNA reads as TGTGCCAGCAACCTTGGGACAGGGGATGGCTACACCTTC. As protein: CASNLGTGDGYTF.

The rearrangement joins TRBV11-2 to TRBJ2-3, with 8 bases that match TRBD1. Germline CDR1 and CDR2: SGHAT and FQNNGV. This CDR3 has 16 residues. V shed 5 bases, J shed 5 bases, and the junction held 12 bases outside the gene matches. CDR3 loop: CASSRPGQGRVDTQYF. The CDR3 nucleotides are TGTGCCAGCAGCCGACCCGGACAGGGAAGGGTAGATACGCAGTATTTT.